Listed here are 5 T cell receptor beta chains from one sample, sequenced in a study of T-cell memory formation after mild COVID-19. TCRdb called the 5' RACE reads again in MiXCR, with one record for every CDR3 protein. The sample carries 100,000 to 150,000 distinct CDR3 sequences, approximately 5.9% recorded once. The sequenced sample was PBMCs or a T cell subset sorted from them (not recorded which). The receptors were gathered from an adult woman who had mild COVID-19 (a few samples of this study predate the infection). Cell type and time point are not known.

This clonotype was recorded a few times. J is TRBJ2-1 and V is TRBV24-1, with 13 positions matching TRBD2. Trimming at V came to 10 bases and at J to 0 bases, leaving 17 bases not matched to a gene. CDR1 and CDR2 from the germline V gene are KGHDR and SFDVKD. The CDR3 spans 20 residues. The CDR3, as DNA: TGTGCCACTAACGACCCTGGACTAGCGGGAGCCCCCTTCTCCTACAATGAGCAGTTCTTC. It translates to CATNDPGLAGAPFSYNEQFF.

This clonotype has ten or more counts. The chain links TRBV6-5 to TRBJ2-3, with 10 bases fitting TRBD1. Trimming removed 6 bases from V and 0 bases from J; junction bases left unmatched: 6. The V gene's germline CDR1 is MNHEY and CDR2 SVGAGI. The CDR3 is made up of 16 amino acids. The CDR3 sequence is CASRPDRGPSTDTQYF. CDR3 nucleotide sequence: TGTGCCAGCAGGCCCGACAGGGGGCCCAGCACAGATACGCAGTATTTT.

The table lists this clonotype with many counts. The genes are TRBV6-2 or TRBV6-3 and TRBJ2-1; 8 bases are a match to TRBD2. J lost 2 bases, V lost 6 bases, and 9 bases had no gene match. Per the germline V gene, CDR1 is MNHEY and CDR2 is SVGEGT. The CDR3 loop spans 16 amino acids. The CDR3 spells CASSGTGTRAYNEQFF. CDR3 bases: TGTGCCAGCAGCGGAACCGGGACTAGGGCCTACAATGAGCAGTTCTTC.

This clonotype was observed a handful of times. J is TRBJ2-4 and V is TRBV30; 7 positions agree with TRBD2. The CDR3 is 15 residues long. J gave up 3 bases and V 0 bases, and 5 bases lay outside the gene matches. The germline CDR1 and CDR2 sequences are GTSNPN and SVGIG (reference sequence). The CDR3 loop is CAWSVWRGSKNIQYF. CDR3 nucleotides: TGTGCCTGGAGTGTCTGGCGGGGGAGCAAAAACATTCAGTACTTC.

The chain has TRBV10-3 and TRBJ2-7; D not resolved. The length of the CDR3 is 12 residues. Germline values: CDR1 ENHRY, CDR2 SYGVKD. The V and J ends lost 3 bases and 3 bases respectively, with 6 bases between them. In nucleotides, the CDR3 is TGTGCCATCAGTGAAAAAAGCTACGAGCAGTACTTC. Translating it yields CAISEKSYEQYF.